Below are 22 T cell receptor beta chains sequenced from a single sample in a study of T cells in women clearing cervical HPV infection. Measured with immunoSEQ multiplex PCR; TCRdb has only the in-frame clones, and not every one. This sample contains 30,000 to 45,000 clones. Sample: blood buffy coat. These receptors all come from a woman aged 18 to 69 with a cervical HPV16 infection that either progressed to CIN3+ or cleared (not recorded which).

Points on this clone: The CDR3 is cut off 3 residues early in the read; its end comes from the germline J gene. This chain connects TRBV5-5 to TRBJ1-4; D possibly corresponds to TRBD1 (6 bases). The V end lost 3 bases, the J end lost 2 bases, and 8 bases lay between the germline ends. The CDR3 runs to 14 residues. The germline gives CDR1 SGHKS, CDR2 YYEKEE (reference sequence). CDR3 DNA (partial): TGTGCCAGCAGCTCAGGACAGACTAATGAAAAA. Translated, it gives CASSSGQTNEK. The complete CDR3 reads CASSSGQTNEKLFF.

About this clone itself: The read finishes 3 residues shy of the CDR3 end, and the germline J gene is used to complete it. The genes are TRBV19 and TRBJ1-2, with unresolved D. This CDR3 comprises 20 residues. Germline CDR1 and CDR2: LNHDA and SQIVND (reference sequence). This chain's CDR3 is CASSKLSLAGVLSGYNDYTF. CDR3 DNA, as far as it was read: TGTGCCAGTAGTAAGTTAAGTCTAGCGGGAGTGCTTTCGGGCTACAATGAC.

As to this clone: The sequence runs out 3 residues before the end of the CDR3; the remainder is reconstructed from the germline J gene. The V and J genes are TRBV6-2 or TRBV6-3 and TRBJ1-2, with D possibly being TRBD1 (5 bases). Germline V gene sequence: CDR1 MNHEY, CDR2 SVGEGT. The CDR3 is made up of 11 amino acids. The CDR3 sequence: CATNPGRGYTF. CDR3 DNA, as far as it was read: TGTGCCACCAATCCAGGGCGCGGC.

Turning to this clone: The read terminates 3 residues ahead of where the CDR3 ends, so the germline J gene completes it. The chain couples TRBV7-6 to TRBJ2-2, with 8 bases lining up with TRBD1. The CDR3 covers 15 residues. The V gene's germline CDR1 is SGHVS and CDR2 FNYEAQ. The chain's CDR3 is CASSVRRGLDEKLFF. The sequenced CDR3 bases are TGTGCCAGCAGCGTCCGCAGGGGGCTTGATGAAAAG.

About this clone itself: The read stops 3 residues short of the end of the CDR3; the missing end is completed from the germline J gene. The chain carries TRBV7-3 and TRBJ1-1; TRBD1 is a possible D gene (5 bases). V gave up 1 base and J gave up 1 base, with 7 bases separating them. CDR1 and CDR2 (germline): SGHTA, FQGTGA. CDR3 size: 14 residues. The CDR3 protein is CASSLSQGNTEAFF. Incomplete CDR3 DNA: TGTGCCAGCAGCTTAAGTCAGGGGAACACTGAA.

About this clone itself: The CDR3 goes on 3 residues after the read ends, and that part is filled in from the germline J gene. The genes are TRBV5-1 and TRBJ1-5; maybe TRBD1 (6 bases). The germline gives CDR1 SGHRS, CDR2 YFSETQ. This CDR3 has 15 residues. V was clipped by 2 bases and J by 0 bases, with 9 bases between them. The CDR3 protein is CASSFTGSSNQPQHF. The DNA read from the CDR3 is TGCGCCAGCAGCTTTACAGGGAGTAGCAATCAGCCC.

Points on this clone: The read terminates 3 residues ahead of where the CDR3 ends, so the germline J gene completes it. The genes are TRBV11-1 and TRBJ2-1, with 7 bases fitting TRBD1. Unmatched junction bases numbered 6, after V lost 5 bases and J lost 5 bases. The CDR3 consists of 14 residues. The germline gives CDR1 SGHAT, CDR2 FQDESV (reference sequence). The part of the CDR3 DNA that was read is TGTGCCAGCAGCCCCCGTGACAGGGACAATGAG. Translated, it gives CASSPRDRDNE. The full-length CDR3 reads as CASSPRDRDNEQFF. Supplemented by reference TRBV11-1 and TRBJ2-1, the full variable domain reads EAEVAQSPRYKITEKSQAVAFWCDPISGHATLYWYRQILGQGPELLVQFQDESVVDDSQLPKDRFSAERLKGVDSTLKIQPAELGDSAMYLCASSPRDRDNEQFFGPGTRLTVL.

As for this clone: The CDR3 end is not reached by the read, which stops 3 residues before it; the germline J gene fills it in. The V call is TRBV5-6, the J call TRBJ2-2, with D maybe TRBD1 (5 bases). The CDR3 is made up of 14 amino acids. Germline values: CDR1 SGHDT, CDR2 YYEEEE. Incomplete CDR3 DNA: TGTGCCAGCAGCTTGGGACAGATAAATTCACCG. Translation gives CASSLGQINSP. The full CDR3 protein reads CASSLGQINSPLFF. Looking up the rest from reference TRBV5-6 and TRBJ2-2 gives the full variable domain: DAGVTQSPTHLIKTRGQQVTLRCSPKSGHDTVSWYQQALGQGPQFIFQYYEEEERQRGNFPDRFSGHQFPNYSSELNVNALLLGDSALYLCASSLGQINSPLFFGEGSRLTVL.

With respect to this clone: The CDR3 end falls 3 residues outside the read, so it is completed with the germline J gene. This chain connects TRBV20-1 to TRBJ2-2, with 7 bases identical to TRBD2. Trimming removed 8 bases from V and 6 bases from J; junction bases left unmatched: 9. CDR3 length: 13 amino acids. Germline values: CDR1 DFQATT, CDR2 SNEGSKA (reference sequence). CDR3 protein: CSTRVTSAGELFF. CDR3 DNA (partial): TGCAGTACCAGAGTTACTAGCGCCGGGGAG.

As regards this clone: The CDR3 end lies 3 residues beyond the end of the read and is filled in from the germline J gene. The chain employs TRBV18 and TRBJ1-1, with D possibly matching TRBD1 (5 bases). With 4 bases removed from V and 0 bases from J, the gap between germline ends came to 15 bases. This CDR3 is built from 16 residues. Germline CDR1 reads KGHSH; CDR2 reads LQKENI. CDR3 bases read: TGTGCCAGCTCACTGGGTGGGGGGGACCTGAACACTGAA. Translated, it gives CASSLGGGDLNTE. The complete CDR3 sequence is CASSLGGGDLNTEAFF.

The chain's CDR3 is CASSPQTTGTGSYGYTF. Partial CDR3 DNA: TGCGCCAGCAGCCCCCAAACTACGGGGACAGGCTCCTATGGC. The J gene is TRBJ1-2, the V gene TRBV5-1, with TRBD1 identical over 8 bases. Read data end 3 residues before the CDR3 end; the end is taken from the germline J gene. Germline CDR1 is SGHRS and CDR2 is YFSETQ. The CDR3 contains 17 residues. The junction had 15 bases not matched to a gene; V was cut back by 4 bases and J by 4 bases.

On this clone: The sequenced fragment ends 3 residues before the CDR3 boundary, so the rest is inferred from the germline J gene. The chain links TRBV7-6 to TRBJ2-7; the match to TRBD1 covers 12 bases. The CDR3 is 15 residues long. The V gene end was trimmed by 1 base and the J gene end by 6 bases; junction bases not matched to a gene: 4. Looked up from germline, CDR1 is SGHVS and CDR2 is FNYEAQ. CDR3 DNA, as far as it was read: TGTGCCAGCAGCTTAGGGGGACAGGGGGCTGGCGAG. Its protein product is CASSLGGQGAGE. The whole CDR3 sequence reads CASSLGGQGAGEQYF.

Comments on this clone: The read ends 3 residues before the CDR3 terminus; that terminus is restored from the germline J gene. The chain combines TRBV7-9 with TRBJ2-4; D is perhaps TRBD1 (5 bases). Germline V lookup: CDR1 SEHNR, CDR2 FQNEAQ (reference sequence). The CDR3 spans 13 residues. CDR3 DNA, as far as it was read: TGTGCCAGCAGCTTAGAGGGGCTCTATGGT. It is translated as CASSLEGLYG. The whole CDR3 region reads CASSLEGLYGQYF.

Worth noting for this clone: The CDR3 end is not reached by the read, which stops 3 residues before it; the germline J gene fills it in. This chain links TRBV5-1 with TRBJ2-5, with D maybe TRBD2 (6 bases). This CDR3 has 15 residues. The V gene lost 4 bases and the J gene lost 5 bases, with 18 bases spanning the gap. Germline CDR1 SGHRS, CDR2 YFSETQ. The sequenced CDR3 bases are TGCGCCAGCAGCCCAAGGGGAGCGGGCAGTGAGACC. This encodes CASSPRGAGSET. The full-length CDR3 reads as CASSPRGAGSETQYF.

As regards this clone: The read falls 3 residues short of the CDR3 end, and the missing part is taken from the germline J gene. V usage is TRBV6-4 and J usage is TRBJ2-3; D is unresolved. The CDR3 runs 14 residues. V was shortened by 0 bases and J by 5 bases, with 9 bases between the two germline ends. CDR1 MRHNA and CDR2 SNTAGT come from the germline V gene. The sequenced CDR3 bases are TGTGCCAGCAGTGACTCAACAGCCGGAGATACG. It yields the protein CASSDSTAGDT. The full CDR3 sequence reads CASSDSTAGDTQYF.

Note on this clone: The read finishes 3 residues shy of the CDR3 end, and the germline J gene is used to complete it. The rearrangement uses TRBV2 and TRBJ1-1, with a possible D match to TRBD1 (6 bases). This CDR3 has 15 residues. Germline CDR1 and CDR2: SNHLY and FYNNEI. Deletions cut 5 bases from V and 6 bases from J, with 19 bases between. The CDR3 DNA, read in part, is TGTGCCAGCAGTCGCCAACAGGGTGTTGGCTCTGAA. Translating gives CASSRQQGVGSE. The entire CDR3 reads CASSRQQGVGSEAFF.

Note on this clone: Read data end 3 residues before the CDR3 end; the end is taken from the germline J gene. The rearrangement uses TRBV2 and TRBJ1-2, with TRBD1 matching over 7 bases. This CDR3 has 16 residues. Germline V gene sequence: CDR1 SNHLY, CDR2 FYNNEI. This chain's CDR3 is CASGGEGALAKNIYTF. The CDR3 DNA, read in part, is TGTGCCAGCGGGGGTGAGGGGGCCCTAGCCAAAAACATT.

Details on this clone: The CDR3 goes on 3 residues after the read ends, and that part is filled in from the germline J gene. This chain connects TRBV29-1 to TRBJ1-1; tentative D call: TRBD1 (6 bases). The CDR3 is 13 amino acids. Trimming cost V 7 bases and J 5 bases, with 17 bases left between them. Per germline, CDR1 SQVTM and CDR2 ANQGSEA. CDR3 DNA, as far as it was read: TGCAGCGCCAGACCGCAGGGGAAGACTGAA. This codes for CSARPQGKTE. The full-length CDR3 reads as CSARPQGKTEAFF.

Points on this clone: The read stops 3 residues short of the end of the CDR3; the missing end is completed from the germline J gene. The chain uses TRBV20-1 and TRBJ2-3; TRBD1 agrees at 8 bases. Germline CDR1 reads DFQATT; CDR2 reads SNEGSKA (reference sequence). The trim removed 3 bases at V and 6 bases at J, leaving 14 bases unmatched. This CDR3 contains 16 residues. The CDR3 DNA, read in part, is TGCAGTGCTAGCCCCTCACAGGGGGTAAATTGGGATACG. It yields the protein CSASPSQGVNWDT. The whole CDR3 protein is CSASPSQGVNWDTQYF.

On this clone: Sequencing ends 3 residues short of the CDR3 end; the germline J gene provides the rest. This chain joins TRBV2 and TRBJ1-6, with D possibly TRBD1 on 5 matching bases. Germline CDR1 and CDR2: SNHLY and FYNNEI. There are 15 residues in the CDR3. V shed 1 base and J shed 9 bases, with 13 bases lying between them. The CDR3 here is CASSEGQGIRSPLHF. The DNA read from the CDR3 is TGTGCCAGCAGTGAAGGTCAGGGTATACGTTCACCC.

A remark on this clone: The DNA ends 3 residues before the CDR3 does, and the rest of the CDR3 is filled in from the germline J gene. This rearrangement joins TRBV6-2 or TRBV6-3 to TRBJ2-2; possibly TRBD2 for D (6 bases). The length of the CDR3 is 13 residues. Germline lookup yields CDR1 MNHEY and CDR2 SVGEGT. CDR3 DNA (partial): TGTGCCAGCCGGCTCTGGACTAATGAAAAG. This encodes CASRLWTNEK. The whole CDR3 region reads CASRLWTNEKLFF.

Comment on this clone: Coverage ceases 3 residues before the CDR3 finishes, and the germline J gene fills in the end. This chain links TRBV19 with TRBJ2-4; a weak D match, TRBD1 (5 bases). The length of the CDR3 is 12 residues. Looked up from germline, CDR1 is LNHDA and CDR2 is SQIVND (reference sequence). CDR3: CASSETTGGQYF. The covered CDR3 bases are TGTGCCAGTAGTGAGACCACAGGTGGT.